Below are 28 T cell receptor beta chains sequenced from a single sample in a study of CD8 T cells in ankylosing spondylitis. One entry per CDR3 protein results from TCRdb running MiXCR on the 5' RACE reads. The sample carries about 360,000 distinct CDR3 sequences, approximately 15% recorded once. Sample: blood, either unsorted or a sorted T cell fraction (not recorded which). These receptors were obtained from a male donor with ankylosing spondylitis or in good health (not recorded which).

This clonotype was seen a few times. V and J are TRBV12-3 or TRBV12-4 and TRBJ1-2; 8 bases map to TRBD1. The CDR3 consists of 15 residues. The junction had 11 bases not matched to a gene; V was cut back by 4 bases and J by 7 bases. The CDR3 DNA sequence: TGTGCCAGCAGTTCCCTCGGCCAGGGGGCTGCTGGCTACACCTTC. This translates into CASSSLGQGAAGYTF.

The chain combines TRBV6-1 with TRBJ2-1; the match to TRBD1 covers 8 bases. The CDR3 contains 14 residues. CDR1 is MNHNS and CDR2 is SASEGT in the germline V gene. With V trimmed by 7 bases and J by 6 bases, 8 bases remained unmatched. Here the CDR3 reads CASTPGDRFNEQFF. DNA for the CDR3: TGTGCCAGCACCCCCGGGGACAGGTTCAATGAGCAGTTCTTC.

This sequence joins TRBV11-3 and TRBJ2-1; D not resolved. The germline CDR1 and CDR2 sequences are SGHNT and YENEEA. The CDR3 is 14 amino acids. V dropped 1 base and J dropped 6 bases, with 10 bases sitting between them. The DNA for the CDR3 is TGTGCCAGCAGCTTAGGGGTGAATAGCAATGAGCAGTTCTTC. Amino acids: CASSLGVNSNEQFF.

The V gene is TRBV7-9, the J gene TRBJ2-7; D ambiguous. Trimming shortened V by 5 bases and J by 2 bases, and 13 bases separated the two germline ends. This CDR3 has 14 residues. The germline V gene has CDR1 SEHNR and CDR2 FQNEAQ (reference sequence). The CDR3 loop reads CASSLRQTPYEQYF. DNA of the CDR3: TGTGCCAGCAGCCTACGACAAACCCCCTACGAGCAGTACTTC.

The chain joins TRBV20-1 to TRBJ1-5; D might be TRBD1 (5 bases). CDR1 and CDR2 (germline): DFQATT, SNEGSKA (reference sequence). Trimming left V 6 bases short and J 6 bases short, with 18 bases between. CDR3 length equals 14 residues. CDR3 nucleotides: TGCAGTGCCAATCAAATGGGGGGAAGTCAGCCCCAGCATTTT. Translated, it gives CSANQMGGSQPQHF.

The table lists this clonotype with a count of one. The chain carries TRBV10-2 and TRBJ2-7, with 9 bases fitting TRBD2. Germline trimming cut 6 bases from V and 0 bases from J; bases unmatched to any gene: 18. Germline CDR1 WSHSY, CDR2 SAAADI. The CDR3 has 19 amino acids. The CDR3 is CASRARRLAGIWDSYEQYF. CDR3 in DNA: TGCGCCAGCAGGGCCCGGCGTCTAGCGGGAATCTGGGACTCCTACGAGCAGTACTTC.

There are a few counts of this clonotype. The chain combines TRBV7-2 with TRBJ2-5; the match to TRBD1 covers 8 bases. This CDR3 comprises 14 residues. V dropped 2 bases and J dropped 4; count of bases not matched to a gene: 3. Germline CDR1 SGHTA, CDR2 FQGNSA. CDR3 DNA: TGTGCCAGCAGCTTAACAGGGGGGTTAGAGACCCAGTACTTC. Translated, it gives CASSLTGGLETQYF.

V gene TRBV12-3 or TRBV12-4 combines with J gene TRBJ2-3; 7 positions agree with TRBD1. After removal of 6 bases from V and 0 bases from J, the junction contained 6 bases not matched to a gene. The CDR3 is made up of 15 amino acids. The chain's CDR3 is CASRERGLSTDTQYF. DNA for the CDR3: TGTGCCAGCAGGGAAAGGGGGCTTAGCACAGATACGCAGTATTTT.

The sample holds a few counts of this clonotype. The J gene is TRBJ2-7, the V gene TRBV20-1; D is uncertain. Germline CDR1 and CDR2: DFQATT and SNEGSKA (reference sequence). The CDR3 consists of 15 residues. Trimming removed 3 bases at V and 2 bases at J, with 17 bases between. CDR3 sequence: CSASSASGRTYEQYF. The CDR3 region has the DNA TGCAGTGCTAGTTCTGCGTCAGGCCGAACCTACGAGCAGTACTTC.

This clonotype has a handful of counts. The chain's CDR3 is CASSTQPTGYEQYF. CDR3 coding DNA: TGTGCCAGCAGCACCCAACCCACAGGTTACGAGCAGTACTTC. J is TRBJ2-7 and V is TRBV7-9; perhaps TRBD1 as D (5 bases). The CDR3 sequence is 14 residues long. The V gene lost 5 bases and the J gene lost 4 bases, with 15 bases spanning the gap. The germline CDR1 and CDR2 sequences are SEHNR and FQNEAQ (reference sequence).

Only a few counts were recorded for this clonotype. The chain links TRBV5-5 to TRBJ2-1, with TRBD1 matching over 8 bases. The V and J ends lost 1 base and 2 bases, in that order; junction bases with no gene match: 2. The germline V gene encodes CDR1 SGHKS and CDR2 YYEKEE (reference sequence). The CDR3 spans 15 residues. Here the CDR3 reads CASSLSRGPYNEQFF. As DNA, the CDR3 is TGTGCCAGCAGCTTGTCCAGGGGGCCCTACAATGAGCAGTTCTTC. Full variable domain (remainder filled in from reference TRBV5-5 and TRBJ2-1): DAGVTQSPTHLIKTRGQQVTLRCSPISGHKSVSWYQQVLGQGPQFIFQYYEKEERGRGNFPDRFSARQFPNYSSELNVNALLLGDSALYLCASSLSRGPYNEQFFGPGTRLTVL.

V is TRBV5-1 and J is TRBJ1-1; possibly TRBD1 for D (5 bases). Germline CDR1 is SGHRS and CDR2 is YFSETQ. Between the trimmed V and J ends, which lost 0 bases and 6 bases, there was a span of 9 bases. This CDR3 contains 13 residues. The CDR3 spells CASSLDRIAEAFF. The CDR3 nucleotides are TGCGCCAGCAGCTTGGACAGGATCGCTGAAGCTTTCTTT.

Only a few counts were recorded for this clonotype. The chain links TRBV29-1 to TRBJ1-1, with D possibly being TRBD1 (5 bases). Trimming removed 6 bases at V and 5 bases at J, with 13 bases between. CDR1 SQVTM and CDR2 ANQGSEA come from the germline V gene. This CDR3 is 12 amino acids long. The CDR3 sequence is CSVRVSRTEAFF. CDR3 bases: TGCAGCGTCAGGGTAAGTCGGACTGAAGCTTTCTTT.

CDR3 DNA sequence: TGCGCCAGCAGCTTGTATGGGAATGGCTACACCTTC. Translated: CASSLYGNGYTF. This sequence joins TRBV5-1 and TRBJ1-2, with unresolved D. Trimming left V 1 base short and J 6 bases short, with 7 bases between. The germline V gene has CDR1 SGHRS and CDR2 YFSETQ. The CDR3 spans 12 residues. Together with reference TRBV5-1 and TRBJ1-2, the CDR3 gives the full variable domain: KAGVTQTPRYLIKTRGQQVTLSCSPISGHRSVSWYQQTPGQGLQFLFEYFSETQRNKGNFPGRFSGRQFSNSRSEMNVSTLELGDSALYLCASSLYGNGYTFGSGTRLTVV.

V gene TRBV12-3 or TRBV12-4 combines with J gene TRBJ1-1; D is perhaps TRBD1 (6 bases). The germline V and J ends were trimmed by 5 bases and 0 bases, with 13 bases remaining between them. The CDR3 loop spans 15 amino acids. The CDR3 bases are TGTGCCAGCAGTACTCAGGGGCCCCTGAACACTGAAGCTTTCTTT. It encodes CASSTQGPLNTEAFF.

The chain employs TRBV20-1 and TRBJ2-3, with TRBD2 matching 8 bases. Germline V gene data show CDR1 as DFQATT and CDR2 as SNEGSKA (reference sequence). With 1 base clipped from V and 1 base from J, the junction kept 4 bases outside the gene matches. CDR3 length: 15 residues. In DNA, the CDR3 is TGCAGTGCTAGAGGGGAGCGGGGGCGCACAGATACGCAGTATTTT. Translated: CSARGERGRTDTQYF.

The chain couples TRBV20-1 to TRBJ2-3; TRBD1 is a possible D gene (6 bases). The V gene's germline CDR1 is DFQATT and CDR2 SNEGSKA (reference sequence). This CDR3 spans 15 amino acids. V was shortened by 3 bases and J by 1 base, with 14 bases between the two germline ends. CDR3 in DNA: TGCAGTGCTAGTTTTGGGGGCACCCGCACAGATACGCAGTATTTT. It codes for CSASFGGTRTDTQYF.

This clonotype was recorded a few times. The V and J genes are TRBV5-1 and TRBJ1-2, with TRBD1 identical over 8 bases. The CDR3 is 15 residues long. Germline CDR1 reads SGHRS; CDR2 reads YFSETQ. The V segment lost 5 bases and the J segment 5 bases; nucleotides outside the gene matches: 11. This CDR3 reads CASSPIGQGGYGYTF. The CDR3 bases are TGCGCCAGCAGTCCTATCGGACAGGGAGGGTATGGCTACACCTTC.

The chain has TRBV7-2 and TRBJ2-3; weak D call: TRBD2 (7 bases). CDR1 and CDR2 from the germline V gene are SGHTA and FQGNSA. This CDR3 contains 16 residues. Between the trimmed V and J ends, which lost 5 bases and 1 base, there was a span of 16 bases. Written as DNA, the CDR3 is TGTGCCAGCAGCGGGAGGGGGGGATTTCGCACAGATACGCAGTATTTT. Amino acids: CASSGRGGFRTDTQYF.

This clonotype has a count of ten or more. This chain joins TRBV10-1 and TRBJ2-2; a weak D match, TRBD2 (5 bases). The V gene's germline CDR1 is WNHNN and CDR2 SYGVQD (reference sequence). With 5 bases removed from V and 7 bases from J, the gap between germline ends came to 11 bases. The CDR3 is made up of 13 amino acids. The chain's CDR3 is CASSSTTFGELFF. The CDR3 DNA is TGCGCCAGCAGTTCGACTACATTCGGGGAGCTGTTTTTT.

This clonotype was counted between two and nine times. V gene TRBV20-1 combines with J gene TRBJ2-5; TRBD2 might be the D (6 bases). CDR1 DFQATT and CDR2 SNEGSKA come from the germline V gene (reference sequence). V lost 3 bases and J 10 bases, leaving 24 bases between the germline ends. The CDR3 has 15 amino acids. The DNA of the CDR3 is TGCAGTGCTAGGAGCCCGGGCGGGGATGGGTTGAGCCAGTACTTC. It yields the protein CSARSPGGDGLSQYF.

This chain connects TRBV11-2 to TRBJ2-5; 8 nucleotides align to TRBD2. V trimming: 3 bases; J trimming: 5 bases; junction bases outside the gene matches: 8. The germline V gene encodes CDR1 SGHAT and CDR2 FQNNGV. This CDR3 comprises 15 residues. Here the CDR3 DNA reads TGTGCCAGCAGCTTTAGCTCGGGAGGGAGCGAGACCCAGTACTTC. Translation: CASSFSSGGSETQYF.

This clonotype was seen more than once but under ten times. The CDR3 region has the DNA TGTGCCAGCAGCTTAGAGCTAGCGGGGTACCAAGAGACCCAGTACTTC. It is translated as CASSLELAGYQETQYF. The genes are TRBV7-9 and TRBJ2-5, with 9 bases that match TRBD2. This CDR3 spans 16 amino acids. Per the germline V gene, CDR1 is SEHNR and CDR2 is FQNEAQ (reference sequence). With 1 base clipped from V and 0 bases from J, the junction kept 3 bases outside the gene matches.

This clonotype was counted between two and nine times. The chain couples TRBV29-1 to TRBJ1-2, with D possibly matching TRBD1 (6 bases). Germline V gives CDR1 SQVTM, CDR2 ANQGSEA. This CDR3 spans 12 amino acids. V lost 7 bases, J lost 4 bases, and 13 bases lay in between. The CDR3 nucleotides are TGCAGCGCCCTCGGACAGAGCTATGGCTACACCTTC. This codes for CSALGQSYGYTF.

This clonotype has ten or more counts. The J gene is TRBJ2-5, the V gene TRBV5-1; perhaps TRBD2 as D (6 bases). V lost 7 bases, J lost 0 bases, and 10 bases lay in between. Germline V gene sequence: CDR1 SGHRS, CDR2 YFSETQ. The CDR3 is 13 residues long. The CDR3 here is CASSGLYQETQYF. CDR3 DNA sequence: TGCGCCAGCTCGGGACTTTACCAAGAGACCCAGTACTTC.

This chain uses TRBV7-9 with TRBJ2-7, with 8 bases that match TRBD1. The CDR3 loop spans 15 amino acids. Germline V gene sequence: CDR1 SEHNR, CDR2 FQNEAQ (reference sequence). Trimming at V came to 2 bases and at J to 2 bases, leaving 5 bases not matched to a gene. CDR3 coding DNA: TGTGCCAGCAGCTTAAACAGGGGGTTCGCCTACGAGCAGTACTTC. Translated, it gives CASSLNRGFAYEQYF.

This clonotype was recorded many times. The J gene is TRBJ1-2, the V gene TRBV12-3 or TRBV12-4, with D possibly TRBD1 on 5 matching bases. CDR3 length: 13 residues. With 5 bases removed from V and 4 bases from J, the gap between germline ends came to 11 bases. The CDR3 DNA sequence: TGTGCCAGCAGTGGCAGGGCCTTCTATGGCTACACCTTC. This sequence encodes CASSGRAFYGYTF.

This rearrangement joins TRBV29-1 to TRBJ2-3; TRBD1 agrees at 8 bases. CDR1 is SQVTM and CDR2 is ANQGSEA in the germline V gene. There are 14 residues in the CDR3. The V and J ends lost 8 bases and 6 bases, in that order; junction bases with no gene match: 13. The CDR3, as DNA: TGCAGCTGTATCTCCGGACAGGGTGGGGATACGCAGTATTTT. Amino acid sequence: CSCISGQGGDTQYF.